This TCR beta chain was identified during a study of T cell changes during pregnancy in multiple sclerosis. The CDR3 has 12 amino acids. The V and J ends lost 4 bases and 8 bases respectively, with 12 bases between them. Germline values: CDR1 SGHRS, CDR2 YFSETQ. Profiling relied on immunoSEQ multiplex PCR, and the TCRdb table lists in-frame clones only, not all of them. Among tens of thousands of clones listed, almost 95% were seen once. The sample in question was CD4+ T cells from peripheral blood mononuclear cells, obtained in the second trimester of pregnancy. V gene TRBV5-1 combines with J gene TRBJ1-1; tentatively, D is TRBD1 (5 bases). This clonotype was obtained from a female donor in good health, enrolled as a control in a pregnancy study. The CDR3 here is CASSHQGDEAFF. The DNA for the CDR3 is TGCGCCAGCAGCCATCAGGGCGACGAAGCTTTCTTT. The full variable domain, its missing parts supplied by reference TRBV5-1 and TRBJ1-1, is KAGVTQTPRYLIKTRGQQVTLSCSPISGHRSVSWYQQTPGQGLQFLFEYFSETQRNKGNFPGRFSGRQFSNSRSEMNVSTLELGDSALYLCASSHQGDEAFFGQGTRLTVV.